This TCR beta chain was sequenced in a study of T-cell memory formation after mild COVID-19. Whole-study results and caveats: Of the contracting clones, CD4+ ones lay mainly in CM and EM, and CD8+ ones in EMRA. Confirmation of SARS-CoV-2 specificity was lacking for second-wave clones peaking day 37. A balance of CD4 and CD8 characterized clones contracting day 15 to 85, whereas later expanders leaned CD4+.

5'RACE primed from the constant segment yielded TCR alpha and TCR beta cDNA libraries bearing sample barcodes and UMIs. MiXCR, run by TCRdb on the 5' RACE reads, gives a single entry per CDR3 protein. The data hold 250,000 to 350,000 distinct CDR3 sequences, with roughly 13% observed a single time. Of note for this clonotype: Its antigen remains unknown.

Specimen: PBMCs or a T cell subset sorted from them (not recorded which). This TCR was sampled from a man aged 18 to 30 who had mild COVID-19 (a few samples of this study predate the infection). Cell type and time point are not known.

CDR3 bases: TGCAGTGCTAGAGATCCATACGGGCAGCCCCAGCATTTT. It codes for CSARDPYGQPQHF. The V and J genes are TRBV20-1 and TRBJ1-5; unclear D gene. From germline, CDR1 is DFQATT and CDR2 SNEGSKA (reference sequence). This CDR3 has 13 residues. V shed 0 bases and J shed 7 bases, with 10 bases lying between them.